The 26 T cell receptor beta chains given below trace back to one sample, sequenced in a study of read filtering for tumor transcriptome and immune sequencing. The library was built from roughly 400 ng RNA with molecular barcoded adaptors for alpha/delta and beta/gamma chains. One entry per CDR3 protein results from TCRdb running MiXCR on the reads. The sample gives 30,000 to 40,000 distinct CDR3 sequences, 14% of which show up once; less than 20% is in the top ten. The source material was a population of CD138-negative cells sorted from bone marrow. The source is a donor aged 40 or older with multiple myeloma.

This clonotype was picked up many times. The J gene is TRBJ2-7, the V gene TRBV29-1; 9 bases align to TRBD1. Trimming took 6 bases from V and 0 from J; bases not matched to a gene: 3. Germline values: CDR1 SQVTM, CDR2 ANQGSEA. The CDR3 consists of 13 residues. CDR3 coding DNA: TGCAGCGTCACGACAGGGGGCTCCTACGAGCAGTACTTC. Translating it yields CSVTTGGSYEQYF.

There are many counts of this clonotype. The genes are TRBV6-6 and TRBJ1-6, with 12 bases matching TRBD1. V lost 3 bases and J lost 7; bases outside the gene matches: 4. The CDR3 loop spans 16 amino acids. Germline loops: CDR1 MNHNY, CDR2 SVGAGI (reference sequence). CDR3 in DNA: TGTGCCAGCAGTTATTCGGGACAGGGGGCAAATTCACCCCTCCACTTT. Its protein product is CASSYSGQGANSPLHF.

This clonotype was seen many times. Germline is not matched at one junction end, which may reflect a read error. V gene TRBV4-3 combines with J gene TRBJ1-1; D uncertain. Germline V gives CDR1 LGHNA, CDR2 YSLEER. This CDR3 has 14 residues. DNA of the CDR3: TGTGCCAGCAGCCAAGCCCGCGGGGTTACTGAAGCTTTCTTT. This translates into CASSQARGVTEAFF.

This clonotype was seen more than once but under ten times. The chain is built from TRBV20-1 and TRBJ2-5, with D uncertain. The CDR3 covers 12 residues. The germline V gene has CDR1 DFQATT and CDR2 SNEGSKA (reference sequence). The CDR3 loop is CTPAVAGETQYF. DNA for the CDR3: TGCACCCCCGCCGTGGCCGGGGAGACCCAGTACTTC.

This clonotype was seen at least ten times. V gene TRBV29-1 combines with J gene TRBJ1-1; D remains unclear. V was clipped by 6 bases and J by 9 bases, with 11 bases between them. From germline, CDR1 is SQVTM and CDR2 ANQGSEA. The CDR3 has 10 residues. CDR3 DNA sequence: TGCAGCGTGGAAAAACCACAAGCTTTCTTT. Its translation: CSVEKPQAFF. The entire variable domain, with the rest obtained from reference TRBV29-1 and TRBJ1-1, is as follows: SAVISQKPSRDICQRGTSLTIQCQVDSQVTMMFWYRQQPGQSLTLIATANQGSEATYESGFVIDKFPISRPNLTFSTLTVSNMSPEDSSIYLCSVEKPQAFFGQGTRLTVV.

The CDR3 loop is CASSSRTDLDTQYF. The CDR3 DNA reads as TGTGCCAGCAGTTCCAGGACGGATCTAGATACGCAGTATTTT. V usage is TRBV6-5 and J usage is TRBJ2-3; no definite D call. V dropped 4 bases and J dropped 5 bases, with 13 bases sitting between them. This CDR3 comprises 14 residues. The V gene's germline CDR1 is MNHEY and CDR2 SVGAGI.

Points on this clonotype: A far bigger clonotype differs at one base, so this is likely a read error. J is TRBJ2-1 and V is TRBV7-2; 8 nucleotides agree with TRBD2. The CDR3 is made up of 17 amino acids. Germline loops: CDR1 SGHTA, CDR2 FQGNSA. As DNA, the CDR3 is TGTGCCAGCAGCTTAATGGGGGGGGCTAGCGGGTTGAATGAGCAGCTCTTC. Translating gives CASSLMGGASGLNEQLF.

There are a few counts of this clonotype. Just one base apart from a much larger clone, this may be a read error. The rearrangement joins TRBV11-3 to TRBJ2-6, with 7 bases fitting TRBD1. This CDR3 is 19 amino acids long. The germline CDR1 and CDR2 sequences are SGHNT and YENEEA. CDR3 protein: CASRYNTGQQISGTNVLTF. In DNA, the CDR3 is TGTGCCAGCAGATACAATACGGGACAGCAAATCTCTGGGACCAACGTCCTGACTTTC.

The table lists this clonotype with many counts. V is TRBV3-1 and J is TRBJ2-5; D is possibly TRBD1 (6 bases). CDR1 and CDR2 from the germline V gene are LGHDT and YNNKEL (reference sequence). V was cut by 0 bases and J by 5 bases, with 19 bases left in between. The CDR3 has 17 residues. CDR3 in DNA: TGTGCCAGCAGCCAAGAGAGGAAACAGGGCTTTTTGGAGACCCAGTACTTC. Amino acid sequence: CASSQERKQGFLETQYF.

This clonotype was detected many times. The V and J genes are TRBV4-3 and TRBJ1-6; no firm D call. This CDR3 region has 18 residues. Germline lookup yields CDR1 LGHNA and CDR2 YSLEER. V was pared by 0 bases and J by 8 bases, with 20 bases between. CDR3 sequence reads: CASSQDFGSAAWDSPLHF. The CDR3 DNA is TGCGCCAGCAGCCAAGATTTCGGTTCGGCAGCCTGGGATTCACCCCTCCACTTT.

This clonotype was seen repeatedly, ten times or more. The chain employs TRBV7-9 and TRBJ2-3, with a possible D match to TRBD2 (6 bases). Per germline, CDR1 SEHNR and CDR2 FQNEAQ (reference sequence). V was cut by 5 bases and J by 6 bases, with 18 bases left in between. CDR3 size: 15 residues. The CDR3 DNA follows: TGTGCCAGCAGCCGAAGCACTGGAGGGGACGATACGCAGTATTTT. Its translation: CASSRSTGGDDTQYF.

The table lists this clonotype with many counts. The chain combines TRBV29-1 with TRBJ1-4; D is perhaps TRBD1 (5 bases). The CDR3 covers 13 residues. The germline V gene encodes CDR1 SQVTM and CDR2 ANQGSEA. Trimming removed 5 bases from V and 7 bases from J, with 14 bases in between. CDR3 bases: TGCAGCGTTTCCGGGACCGGGGGTGAAAAACTGTTTTTT. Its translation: CSVSGTGGEKLFF.

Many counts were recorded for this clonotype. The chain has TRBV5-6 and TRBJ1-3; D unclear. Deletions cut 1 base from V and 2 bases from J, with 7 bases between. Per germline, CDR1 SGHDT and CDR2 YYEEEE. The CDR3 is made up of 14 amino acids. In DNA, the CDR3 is TGTGCCAGCAGCTTGTGGGAGACTGGAAACACCATATATTTT. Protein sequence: CASSLWETGNTIYF. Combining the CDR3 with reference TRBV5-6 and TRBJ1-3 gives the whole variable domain DAGVTQSPTHLIKTRGQQVTLRCSPKSGHDTVSWYQQALGQGPQFIFQYYEEEERQRGNFPDRFSGHQFPNYSSELNVNALLLGDSALYLCASSLWETGNTIYFGEGSWLTVV.

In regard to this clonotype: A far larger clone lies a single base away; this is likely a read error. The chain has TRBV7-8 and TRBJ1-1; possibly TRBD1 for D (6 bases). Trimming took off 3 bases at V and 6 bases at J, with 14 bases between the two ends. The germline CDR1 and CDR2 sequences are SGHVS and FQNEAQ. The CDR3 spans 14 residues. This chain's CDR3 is CASSFGGRGSEAFF. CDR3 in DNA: TGTGCCAGCAGCTTCGGGGGGCGCGGGTCTGAAGCTTTCTTT.

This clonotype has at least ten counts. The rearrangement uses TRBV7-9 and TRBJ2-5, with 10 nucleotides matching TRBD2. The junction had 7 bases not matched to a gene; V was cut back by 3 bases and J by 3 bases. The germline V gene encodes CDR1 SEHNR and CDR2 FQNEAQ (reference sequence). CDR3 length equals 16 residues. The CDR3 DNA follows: TGTGCCAGCAGCTTGGGGGCTAGCGGGGGAGAAGAGACCCAGTACTTC. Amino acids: CASSLGASGGEETQYF.

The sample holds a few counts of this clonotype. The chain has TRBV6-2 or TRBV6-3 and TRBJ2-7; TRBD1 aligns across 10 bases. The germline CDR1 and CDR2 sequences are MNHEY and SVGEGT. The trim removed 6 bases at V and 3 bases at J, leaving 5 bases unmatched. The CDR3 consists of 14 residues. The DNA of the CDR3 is TGTGCCAGCAGAACGACAGGGGGCTTCTACGAGCAGTACTTC. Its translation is CASRTTGGFYEQYF.

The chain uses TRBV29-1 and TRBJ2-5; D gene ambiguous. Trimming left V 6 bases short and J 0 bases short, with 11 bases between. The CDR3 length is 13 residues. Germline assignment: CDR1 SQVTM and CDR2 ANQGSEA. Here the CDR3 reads CSVGTTDQETQYF. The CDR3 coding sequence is TGCAGCGTAGGAACGACGGACCAAGAGACCCAGTACTTC. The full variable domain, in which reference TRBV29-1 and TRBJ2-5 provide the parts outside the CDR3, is SAVISQKPSRDICQRGTSLTIQCQVDSQVTMMFWYRQQPGQSLTLIATANQGSEATYESGFVIDKFPISRPNLTFSTLTVSNMSPEDSSIYLCSVGTTDQETQYFGPGTRLLVL.

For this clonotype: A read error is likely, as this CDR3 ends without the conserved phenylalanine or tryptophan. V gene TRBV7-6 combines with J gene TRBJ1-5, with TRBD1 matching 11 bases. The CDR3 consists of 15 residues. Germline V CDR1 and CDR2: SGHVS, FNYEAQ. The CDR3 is CTSSLSGTGGQPQHS. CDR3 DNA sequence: TGTACCAGCAGCTTAAGCGGGACAGGGGGTCAGCCCCAGCATTCT.

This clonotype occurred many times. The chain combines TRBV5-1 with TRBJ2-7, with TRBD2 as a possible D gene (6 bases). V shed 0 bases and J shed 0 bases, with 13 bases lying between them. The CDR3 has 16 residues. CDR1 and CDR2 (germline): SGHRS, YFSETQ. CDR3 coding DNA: TGCGCCAGCAGCTTGGATGCGGGGACGAGCTCCTACGAGCAGTACTTC. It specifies CASSLDAGTSSYEQYF.

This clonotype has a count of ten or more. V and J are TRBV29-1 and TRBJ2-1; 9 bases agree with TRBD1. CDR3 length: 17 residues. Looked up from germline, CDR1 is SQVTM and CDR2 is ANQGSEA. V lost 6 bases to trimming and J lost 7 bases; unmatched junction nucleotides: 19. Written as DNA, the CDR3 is TGCAGCGTCAGACCGACAGTTACCGGGACAGGGAGGAATGAGCAGTTCTTC. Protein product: CSVRPTVTGTGRNEQFF.

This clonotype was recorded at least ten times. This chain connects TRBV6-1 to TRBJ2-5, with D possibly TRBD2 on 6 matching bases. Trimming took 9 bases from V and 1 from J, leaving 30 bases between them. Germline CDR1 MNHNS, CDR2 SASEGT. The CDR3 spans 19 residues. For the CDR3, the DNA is TGTGCCAGTCGGCGAGGAGCTGGGGGGAACCTGGATGTCCAAGAGACCCAGTACTTC. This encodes CASRRGAGGNLDVQETQYF.

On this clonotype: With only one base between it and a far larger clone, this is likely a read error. The DNA for the CDR3 is TGCGCCAGCAGCCAAGATTACCTCAATGGGCAGTTCTTC. It codes for CASSQDYLNGQFF. The V gene is TRBV4-2, the J gene TRBJ2-1, with unresolved D. The length of the CDR3 is 13 residues. Germline V gene data show CDR1 as LGHNA and CDR2 as YNFKEQ.

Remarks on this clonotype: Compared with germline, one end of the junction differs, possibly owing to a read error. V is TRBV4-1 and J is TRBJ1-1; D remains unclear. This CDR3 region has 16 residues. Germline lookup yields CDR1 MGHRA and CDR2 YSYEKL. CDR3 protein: CASSQVLQAENTGAFF. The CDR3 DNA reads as TGCGCCAGCAGCCAAGTACTGCAGGCGGAGAACACTGGAGCTTTCTTT.

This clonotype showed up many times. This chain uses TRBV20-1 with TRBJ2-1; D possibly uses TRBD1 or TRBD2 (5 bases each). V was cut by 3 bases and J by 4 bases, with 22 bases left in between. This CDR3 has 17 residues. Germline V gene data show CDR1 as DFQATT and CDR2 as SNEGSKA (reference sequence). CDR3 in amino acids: CSASPLGVGTIYNEQFF. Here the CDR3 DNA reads TGCAGTGCTAGTCCTTTGGGGGTCGGGACCATATACAATGAGCAGTTCTTC.

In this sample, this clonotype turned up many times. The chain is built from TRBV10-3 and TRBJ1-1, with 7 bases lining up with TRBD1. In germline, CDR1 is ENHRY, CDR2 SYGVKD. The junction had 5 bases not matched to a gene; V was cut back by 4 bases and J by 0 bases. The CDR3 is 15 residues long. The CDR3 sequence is CAISGQGGLNTEAFF. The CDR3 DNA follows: TGTGCCATCAGTGGCCAGGGGGGCCTGAACACTGAAGCTTTCTTT.

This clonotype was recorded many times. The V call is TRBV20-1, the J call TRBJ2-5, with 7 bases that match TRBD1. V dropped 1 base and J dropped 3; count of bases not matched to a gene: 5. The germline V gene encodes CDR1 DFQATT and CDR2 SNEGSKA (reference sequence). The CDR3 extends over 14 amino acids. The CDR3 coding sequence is TGCAGTGCTAGAGGACAGGGTCTCGAAGAGACCCAGTACTTC. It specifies CSARGQGLEETQYF.